This section outlines one TCR beta chain sequence together with its context. Beta-chain TCR cDNA was generated via 5'RACE template switching with UMIs. Reanalyzing the 5' RACE reads, TCRdb keeps one entry per CDR3 protein, without DNA. The table lists around 260,000 distinct CDR3 sequences. This sample is part of a study of T cells expressing NK-cell markers. About the study: TCR beta repertoires came from sorted CD3+CD56+NKG2C+, CD3+CD56+NKG2C- and CD3+CD56-NKG2C+ T cells.

This TCR came from a woman aged 18-69 years in good health. Sequenced input: blood T cells: a sorted CD56 or NKG2C T cell subset, CD4+ or CD8+ T cells, or bulk PBMC T cells (not recorded which).

The CDR3 here is CASSPGAAGELFF. The rearrangement joins TRBV7-3 to TRBJ2-2; absent DNA, TCRdb's TRBD1 call cannot be checked. The CDR3 has 13 residues. Germline CDR1 SGHTA, CDR2 FQGTGA.